This paragraph reports one T cell receptor beta chain. As yet, its antigen is unknown. The data were obtained in a study of cytomegalovirus exposure and HLA in healthy donors. Whole-study context: Researchers found that around 80% of 350 to 500 genotyped donors fell within the Caucasian-associated ancestry cluster.

The primer mix had 60 Vbeta and 13 Jbeta primers. Sequencing used immunoSEQ multiplex PCR; TCRdb keeps in-frame clones, though not all of them. The table has fewer than 300,000 clones, 80% to 90% seen once. General observations from the study: Overall, 164 TCR beta chains were annotated as cytomegalovirus-associated. TCR beta chains associated with HLA were, in a later analysis, more clonally expanded than equally common others. Segments of the TCR beta V type were, in most cases, productive about 87% or about 30% of the time in an earlier analysis.

V gave up 6 bases and J gave up 5 bases, with 14 bases separating them. Germline CDR1 reads LNHDA; CDR2 reads SQIVND (reference sequence). The CDR3 has 14 residues. The sequenced sample consisted of PBMCs. The rearrangement joins TRBV19 to TRBJ1-5; D is unresolved. The receptor's source is a middle-aged man in good health and CMV-seropositive. CDR3 loop: CASRPQVVDQPQHF. CDR3 DNA: TGTGCCAGTAGACCTCAGGTAGTCGATCAGCCCCAGCATTTT.